Described below is a single T cell receptor beta chain sequence and its context. This specimen comes from a study of control samples from healthy donors and cancer patients. Germline V gene data show CDR1 as MNHNS and CDR2 as SASEGT. V lost 2 bases and J 6 bases, leaving 14 bases between the germline ends. The CDR3 covers 15 residues. Assay used: immunoSEQ multiplex PCR; TCRdb lists only in-frame clones, some missing. The sample yields tens of thousands of clones, 90% seen once. The sequencing sample was made of blood. The sequence was collected from a woman aged 18 to 35 in good health. The chain combines TRBV6-1 with TRBJ1-5; tentatively, D is TRBD1 (6 bases). For the CDR3, the DNA is TGTGCCAGCAGTGAAATCGAGGAGGGGGGTCAGCCCCAGCATTTT. Its translation: CASSEIEEGGQPQHF.